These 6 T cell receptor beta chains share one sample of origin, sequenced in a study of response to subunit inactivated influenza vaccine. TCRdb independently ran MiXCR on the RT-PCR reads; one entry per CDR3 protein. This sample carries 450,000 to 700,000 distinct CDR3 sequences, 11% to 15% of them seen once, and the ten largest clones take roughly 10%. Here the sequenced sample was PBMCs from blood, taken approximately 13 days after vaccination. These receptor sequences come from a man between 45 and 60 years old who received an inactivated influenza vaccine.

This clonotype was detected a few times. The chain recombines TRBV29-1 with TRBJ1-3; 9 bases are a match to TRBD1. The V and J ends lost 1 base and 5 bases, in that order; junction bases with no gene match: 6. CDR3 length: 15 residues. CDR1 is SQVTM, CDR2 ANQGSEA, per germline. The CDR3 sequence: CSVEGLGTGRNTIYF. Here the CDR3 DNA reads TGCAGCGTTGAAGGCCTCGGGACAGGGAGAAACACCATATATTTT.

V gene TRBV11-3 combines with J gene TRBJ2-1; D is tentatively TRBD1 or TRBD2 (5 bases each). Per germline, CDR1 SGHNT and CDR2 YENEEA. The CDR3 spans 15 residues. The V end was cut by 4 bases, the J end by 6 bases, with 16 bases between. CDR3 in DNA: TGTGCCAGCAGCTCCTTTCGGGACGGAACCAATGAGCAGTTCTTC. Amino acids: CASSSFRDGTNEQFF.

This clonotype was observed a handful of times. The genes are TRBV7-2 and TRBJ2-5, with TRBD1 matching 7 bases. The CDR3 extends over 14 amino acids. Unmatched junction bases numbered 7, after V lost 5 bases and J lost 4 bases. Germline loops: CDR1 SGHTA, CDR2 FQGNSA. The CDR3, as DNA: TGTGCCAGCAGCAAGACAGGGACGTTAGAGACCCAGTACTTC. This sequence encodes CASSKTGTLETQYF.

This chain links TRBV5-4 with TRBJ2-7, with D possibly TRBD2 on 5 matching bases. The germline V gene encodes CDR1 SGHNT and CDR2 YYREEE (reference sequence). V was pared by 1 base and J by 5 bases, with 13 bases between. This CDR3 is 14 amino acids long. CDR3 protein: CASSLPGVPHEQYF. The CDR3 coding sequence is TGTGCCAGCAGCTTGCCCGGGGTCCCCCACGAGCAGTACTTC.

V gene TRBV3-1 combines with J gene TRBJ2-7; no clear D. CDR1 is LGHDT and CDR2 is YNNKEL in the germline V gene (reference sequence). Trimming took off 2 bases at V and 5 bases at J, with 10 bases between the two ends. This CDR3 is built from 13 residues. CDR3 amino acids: CASSQLGINEQYF. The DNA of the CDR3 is TGTGCCAGCAGCCAATTAGGAATCAACGAGCAGTACTTC.

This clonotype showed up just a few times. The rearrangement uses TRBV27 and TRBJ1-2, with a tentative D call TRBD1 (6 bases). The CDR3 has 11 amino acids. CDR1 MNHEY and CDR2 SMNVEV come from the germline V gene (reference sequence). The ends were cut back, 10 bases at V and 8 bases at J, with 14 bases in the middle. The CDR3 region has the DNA TGTGCCACATCACAGGGAGGAGGCTACACCTTC. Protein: CATSQGGGYTF.